This T cell receptor beta chain was found in a study of OX40 agonist ivuxolimab in advanced cancers. About the study: The study reported partial responses in three patients: one hepatocellular carcinoma, two cutaneous melanoma.

This clone is a singleton in its sample. Assay: immunoSEQ multiplex PCR; the TCRdb copy retains only in-frame clones and omits some. The profile shows 70,000 or so clones, about 85% of them singletons. This CDR3 contains 16 residues. The germline V and J ends were trimmed by 2 bases and 4 bases, with 15 bases remaining between them. The germline V gene has CDR1 MNHEY and CDR2 SMNVEV (reference sequence). Source: CD4+ or CD8+ T cells sorted from blood, taken in a trial of the OX40 agonist ivuxolimab. The chain joins TRBV27 to TRBJ2-1; TRBD2 is a possible D gene (5 bases). The source of this sequence is an adult with an advanced solid tumor such as melanoma, head and neck, liver or kidney cancer. The CDR3 loop is CASSLNPAPGYNEQFF. As DNA, the CDR3 is TGTGCCAGCAGTTTAAATCCAGCGCCGGGATACAATGAGCAGTTCTTC.